This T cell receptor beta chain was sequenced during a study of regulatory T cells in long-lasting Graves disease. The overall study: The study enrolled newly diagnosed Graves' patients on antithyroid drugs under 3 months.

As for time point: newly diagnosed GD, antithyroid drugs for less than 3 months. RNA isolated from PBMCs was used to make the TCR library. CDR3 regions were amplified by Arm-PCR using iRepertoire HTBI primers to build TCR beta libraries. TCRdb recomputed calls from the multiplex PCR reads with MiXCR, one row per CDR3 protein. This repertoire shows a few hundred thousand distinct CDR3 sequences, roughly 14% found once; its top ten account for roughly 10%. The table lists this clonotype with many counts. A junction boundary mismatches the germline segment, possibly from a read error. The CDR3 sequence is 9 residues long. Germline CDR1 MDHEN, CDR2 SYDVKM. This sample was shared with a second study, whose subject was T cells in Graves' hyperthyroidism and ophthalmopathy.

The V call is TRBV28, the J call TRBJ1-4, with unresolved D. The receptor was derived from a man aged 30-40 years with Graves disease. Here the sequenced sample was peripheral blood mononuclear cells (PBMCs), taken at new diagnosis, from a patient treated with antithyroid drugs. The CDR3 spells CASSKRREW. The CDR3 DNA sequence: TGTGCCAGCAGTAAACGACGGGAGTGG.